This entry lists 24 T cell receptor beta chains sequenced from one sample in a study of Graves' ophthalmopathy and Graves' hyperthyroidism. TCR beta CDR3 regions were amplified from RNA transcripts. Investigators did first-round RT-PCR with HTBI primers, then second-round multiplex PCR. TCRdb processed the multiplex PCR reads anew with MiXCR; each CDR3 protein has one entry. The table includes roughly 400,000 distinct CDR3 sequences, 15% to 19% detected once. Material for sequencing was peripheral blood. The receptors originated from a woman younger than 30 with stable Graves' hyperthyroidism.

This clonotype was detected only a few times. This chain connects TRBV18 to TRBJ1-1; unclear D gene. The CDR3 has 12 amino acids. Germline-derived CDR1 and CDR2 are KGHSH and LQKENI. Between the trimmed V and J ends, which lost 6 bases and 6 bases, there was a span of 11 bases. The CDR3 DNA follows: TGTGCCAGCTCCGCTTTTGCAGCTGAAGCTTTCTTT. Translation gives CASSAFAAEAFF.

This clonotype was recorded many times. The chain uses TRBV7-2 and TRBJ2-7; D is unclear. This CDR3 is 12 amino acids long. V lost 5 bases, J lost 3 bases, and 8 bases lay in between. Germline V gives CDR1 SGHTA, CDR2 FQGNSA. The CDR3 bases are TGTGCCAGCAGCCCACACGGCTACGAGCAGTACTTC. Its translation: CASSPHGYEQYF.

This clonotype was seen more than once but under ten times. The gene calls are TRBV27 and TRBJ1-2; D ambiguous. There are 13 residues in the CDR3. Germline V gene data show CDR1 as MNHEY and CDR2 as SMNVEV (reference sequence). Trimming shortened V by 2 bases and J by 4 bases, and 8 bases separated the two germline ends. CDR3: CASSLKLGYGYTF. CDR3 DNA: TGTGCCAGCAGTTTAAAACTAGGCTATGGCTACACCTTC.

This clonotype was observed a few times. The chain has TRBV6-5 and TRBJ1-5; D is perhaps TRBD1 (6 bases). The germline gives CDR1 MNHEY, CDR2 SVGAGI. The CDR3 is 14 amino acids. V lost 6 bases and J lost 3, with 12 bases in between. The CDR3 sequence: CASSYRAFNQPQHF. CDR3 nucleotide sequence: TGTGCCAGCAGCTACAGGGCCTTCAATCAGCCCCAGCATTTT.

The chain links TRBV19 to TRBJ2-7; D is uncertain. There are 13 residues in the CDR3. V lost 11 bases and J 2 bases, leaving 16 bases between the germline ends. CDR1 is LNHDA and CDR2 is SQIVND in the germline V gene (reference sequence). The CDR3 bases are TGTGCCTTCCGGGTGGGGAAACCCTACGAGCAGTACTTC. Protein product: CAFRVGKPYEQYF.

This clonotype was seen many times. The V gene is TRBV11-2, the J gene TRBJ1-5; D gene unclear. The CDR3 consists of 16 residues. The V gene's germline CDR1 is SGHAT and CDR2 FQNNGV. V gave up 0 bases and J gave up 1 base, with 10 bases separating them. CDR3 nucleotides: TGTGCCAGCAGCTTAGAGATCCTCCTGAGCAATCAGCCCCAGCATTTT. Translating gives CASSLEILLSNQPQHF. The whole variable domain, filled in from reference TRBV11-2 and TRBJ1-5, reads EAGVAQSPRYKIIEKRQSVAFWCNPISGHATLYWYQQILGQGPKLLIQFQNNGVVDDSQLPKDRFSAERLKGVDSTLKIQPAKLEDSAVYLCASSLEILLSNQPQHFGDGTRLSIL.

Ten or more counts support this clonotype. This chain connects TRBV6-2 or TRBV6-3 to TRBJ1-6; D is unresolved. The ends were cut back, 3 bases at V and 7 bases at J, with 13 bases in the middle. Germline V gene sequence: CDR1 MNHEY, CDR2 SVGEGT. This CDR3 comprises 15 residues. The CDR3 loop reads CASSYFLRPNSPLHF. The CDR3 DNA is TGTGCCAGCAGTTATTTCCTACGGCCAAATTCACCCCTCCACTTT.

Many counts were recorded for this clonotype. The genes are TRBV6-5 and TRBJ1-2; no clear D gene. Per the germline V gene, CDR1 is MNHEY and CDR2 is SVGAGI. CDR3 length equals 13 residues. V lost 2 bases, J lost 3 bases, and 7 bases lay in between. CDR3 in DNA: TGTGCCAGCAGTTACAACCCGGACTATGGCTACACCTTC. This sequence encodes CASSYNPDYGYTF.

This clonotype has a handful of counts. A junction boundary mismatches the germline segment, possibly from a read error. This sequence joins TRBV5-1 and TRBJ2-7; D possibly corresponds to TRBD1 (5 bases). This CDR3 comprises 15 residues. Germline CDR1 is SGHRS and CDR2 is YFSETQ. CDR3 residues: CASSRGREGAYGQYF. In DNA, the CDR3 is TGCGCCAGCAGCCGCGGCAGGGAAGGCGCCTACGGGCAGTACTTC.

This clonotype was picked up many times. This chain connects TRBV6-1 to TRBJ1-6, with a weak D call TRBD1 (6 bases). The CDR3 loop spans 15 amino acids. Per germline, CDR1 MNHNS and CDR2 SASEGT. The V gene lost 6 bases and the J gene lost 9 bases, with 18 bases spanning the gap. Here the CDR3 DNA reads TGTGCCAGCAGGGTAGGTGAGGGACAAGGTTCACCCCTCCACTTT. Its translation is CASRVGEGQGSPLHF.

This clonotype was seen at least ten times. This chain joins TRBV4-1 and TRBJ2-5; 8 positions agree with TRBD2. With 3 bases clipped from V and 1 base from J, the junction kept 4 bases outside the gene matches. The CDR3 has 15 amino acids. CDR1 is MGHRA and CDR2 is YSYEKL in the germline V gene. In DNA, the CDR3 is TGCGCCAGCAGCCACCTCGGACTAGCCCAAGAGACCCAGTACTTC. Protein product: CASSHLGLAQETQYF.

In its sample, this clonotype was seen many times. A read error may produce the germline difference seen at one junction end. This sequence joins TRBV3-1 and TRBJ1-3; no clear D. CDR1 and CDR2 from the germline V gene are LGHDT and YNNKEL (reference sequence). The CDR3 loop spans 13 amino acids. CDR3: CASSQDPRRVKDF. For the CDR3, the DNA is TGTGCCAGCAGCCAAGATCCGAGGCGCGTCAAAGATTTT. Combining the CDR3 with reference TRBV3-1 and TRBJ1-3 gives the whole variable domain DTAVSQTPKYLVTQMGNDKSIKCEQNLGHDTMYWYKQDSKKFLKIMFSYNNKELIINETVPNRFSPKSPDKAHLNLHINSLELGDSAVYFCASSQDPRRVKDFGEGSWLTVV.

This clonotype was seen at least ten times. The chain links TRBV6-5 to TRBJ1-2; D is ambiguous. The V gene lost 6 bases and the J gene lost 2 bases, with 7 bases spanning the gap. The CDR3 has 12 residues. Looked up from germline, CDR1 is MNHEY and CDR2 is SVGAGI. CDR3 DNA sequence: TGTGCCAGCAGAGGGATGAACTATGGCTACACCTTC. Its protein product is CASRGMNYGYTF.

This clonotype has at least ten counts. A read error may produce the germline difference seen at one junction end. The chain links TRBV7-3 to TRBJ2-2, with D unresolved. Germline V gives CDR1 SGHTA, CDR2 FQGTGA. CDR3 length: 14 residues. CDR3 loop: CASSLNPNTGELFF. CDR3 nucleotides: TGTGCCAGCAGTTTAAATCCGAACACCGGGGAGCTGTTTTTT.

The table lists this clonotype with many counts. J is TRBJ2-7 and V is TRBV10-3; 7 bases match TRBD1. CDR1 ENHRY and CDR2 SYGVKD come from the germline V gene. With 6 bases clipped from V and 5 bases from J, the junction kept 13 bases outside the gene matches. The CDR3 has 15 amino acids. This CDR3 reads CAISFRDSSLHEQYF. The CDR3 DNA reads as TGTGCCATCAGCTTCCGGGACAGCTCTCTTCACGAGCAGTACTTC.

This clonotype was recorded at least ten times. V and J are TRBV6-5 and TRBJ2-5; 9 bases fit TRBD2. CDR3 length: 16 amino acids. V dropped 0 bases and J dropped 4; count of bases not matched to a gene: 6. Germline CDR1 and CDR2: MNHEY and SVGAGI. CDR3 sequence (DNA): TGTGCCAGCAGTTACTCGCGGATAGCGGGGGTAGAGACCCAGTACTTC. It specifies CASSYSRIAGVETQYF.

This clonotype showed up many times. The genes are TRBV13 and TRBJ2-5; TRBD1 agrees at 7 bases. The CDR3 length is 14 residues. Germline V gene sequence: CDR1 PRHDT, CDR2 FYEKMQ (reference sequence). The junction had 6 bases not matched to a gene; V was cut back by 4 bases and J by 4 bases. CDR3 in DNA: TGTGCCAGCAGCTCCCCAAGGGGGCCAGAGACCCAGTACTTC. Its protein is CASSSPRGPETQYF. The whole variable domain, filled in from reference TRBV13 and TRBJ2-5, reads AAGVIQSPRHLIKEKRETATLKCYPIPRHDTVYWYQQGPGQDPQFLISFYEKMQSDKGSIPDRFSAQQFSDYHSELNMSSLELGDSALYFCASSSPRGPETQYFGPGTRLLVL.

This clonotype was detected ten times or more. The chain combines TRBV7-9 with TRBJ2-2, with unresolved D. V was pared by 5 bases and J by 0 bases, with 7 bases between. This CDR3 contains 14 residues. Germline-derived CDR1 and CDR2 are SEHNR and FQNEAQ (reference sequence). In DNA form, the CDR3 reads TGTGCCAGCAGCCCCGACACGAACACCGGGGAGCTGTTTTTT. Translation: CASSPDTNTGELFF.

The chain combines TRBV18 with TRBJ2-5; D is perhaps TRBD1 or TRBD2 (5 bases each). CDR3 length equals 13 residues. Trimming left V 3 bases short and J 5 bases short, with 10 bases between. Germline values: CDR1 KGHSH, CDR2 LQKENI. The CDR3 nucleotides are TGTGCCAGCTCACCCGGGGCCGAGGAGACCCAGTACTTC. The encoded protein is CASSPGAEETQYF. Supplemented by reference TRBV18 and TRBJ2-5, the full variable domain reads NAGVMQNPRHLVRRRGQEARLRCSPMKGHSHVYWYRQLPEEGLKFMVYLQKENIIDESGMPKERFSAEFPKEGPSILRIQQVVRGDSAAYFCASSPGAEETQYFGPGTRLLVL.

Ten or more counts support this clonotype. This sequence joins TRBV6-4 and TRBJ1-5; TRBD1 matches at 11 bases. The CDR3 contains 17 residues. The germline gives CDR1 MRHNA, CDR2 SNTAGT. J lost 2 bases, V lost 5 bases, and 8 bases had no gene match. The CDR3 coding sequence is TGTGCCAGCAGTACTGGGGACAGGGGGTACGGCAATCAGCCCCAGCATTTT. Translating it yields CASSTGDRGYGNQPQHF.

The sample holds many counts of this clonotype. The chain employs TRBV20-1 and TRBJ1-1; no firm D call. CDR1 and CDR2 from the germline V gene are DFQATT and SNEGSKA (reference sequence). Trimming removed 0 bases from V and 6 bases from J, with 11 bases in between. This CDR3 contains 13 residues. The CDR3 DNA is TGCAGTGCTAGAGATCGCCACTTGCCTGAAGCTTTCTTT. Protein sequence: CSARDRHLPEAFF.

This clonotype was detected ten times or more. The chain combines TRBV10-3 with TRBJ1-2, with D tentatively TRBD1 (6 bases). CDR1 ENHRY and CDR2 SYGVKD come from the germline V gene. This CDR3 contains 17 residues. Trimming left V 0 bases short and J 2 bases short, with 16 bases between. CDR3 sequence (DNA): TGTGCCATCAGTGAGTCGATCGGGACAATTTTAAACTATGGCTACACCTTC. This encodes CAISESIGTILNYGYTF.

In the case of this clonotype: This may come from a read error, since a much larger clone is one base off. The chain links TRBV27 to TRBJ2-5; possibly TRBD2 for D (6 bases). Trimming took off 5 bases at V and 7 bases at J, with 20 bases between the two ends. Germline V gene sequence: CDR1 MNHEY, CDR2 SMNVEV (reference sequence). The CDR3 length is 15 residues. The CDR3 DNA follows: TGTGCCAGCAGTCCCAGGGACTTGGCGACGCTGACCCAGTACTTC. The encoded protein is CASSPRDLATLTQYF.

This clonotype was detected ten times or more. The CDR3 spells CATSRGTAYGYTF. The CDR3 coding sequence is TGTGCCACCAGCAGGGGGACAGCCTATGGCTACACCTTC. This chain joins TRBV15 and TRBJ1-2; 7 bases match TRBD1. The length of the CDR3 is 13 residues. Germline-derived CDR1 and CDR2 are LNHNV and YYDKDF (reference sequence). Trimming removed 3 bases from V and 4 bases from J; junction bases left unmatched: 2. Supplemented by reference TRBV15 and TRBJ1-2, the full variable domain reads DAMVIQNPRYQVTQFGKPVTLSCSQTLNHNVMYWYQQKSSQAPKLLFHYYDKDFNNEADTPDNFQSRRPNTSFCFLDIRSPGLGDTAMYLCATSRGTAYGYTFGSGTRLTVV.